These 13 T cell receptor beta chains share one sample of origin, sequenced in a study of regulatory T cells in long-lasting Graves disease (TCRdb year 2021). Receptor amplification or capture employed multiplex PCR. These reads were obtained on an Illumina HiSeq 4000. iRepertoire HTBI primers and Arm-PCR amplification of CDR3 regions were used to construct TCR beta libraries. TCRdb reprocessed the public reads (quality trimming at Q25 with fastp, clone calling with MiXCR) and kept in-frame beta chains. Every CDR3 protein is listed once, alongside the most common genes and DNA of its rows. The sample has 400,000 to 500,000 distinct CDR3 sequences on record, 16% of them singletons. The ten biggest clones cover about 25% of the sample. The label giving this sample's time point can be read as: newly diagnosed GD, antithyroid drugs for less than 3 months. For both TCR sequencing and RNA sequencing, RNA was extracted from PBMCs using TRIzol.

These same data were also listed under a study on T cells in Graves' hyperthyroidism and ophthalmopathy.

The sequencing here drew on peripheral blood mononuclear cells (PBMCs), taken at new diagnosis, from a patient treated with antithyroid drugs. The source is a woman aged 18-35 years with Graves disease. Donor details come from another sample of the same person, matched by shared clones.

This clonotype was seen at least ten times. The genes are TRBV6-1 and TRBJ2-3; 14 bases line up with TRBD2. The V segment lost 7 bases and the J segment 1 base; nucleotides outside the gene matches: 10. The CDR3 consists of 18 residues. Looked up from germline, CDR1 is MNHNS and CDR2 is SASEGT. CDR3 nucleotide sequence: TGTGCCAGCACCCGCCGCCGACTAGCGGGAGGGGGCACAGATACGCAGTATTTT. Its protein product is CASTRRRLAGGGTDTQYF.

The J gene is TRBJ2-1, the V gene TRBV24-1; 7 nucleotides align to TRBD2. This CDR3 comprises 15 residues. CDR1 is KGHDR and CDR2 is SFDVKD in the germline V gene. With 4 bases clipped from V and 5 bases from J, the junction kept 7 bases outside the gene matches. The CDR3, as DNA: TGTGCCACCAGTGACCTGGGGCTAGCGGACAATGAGCAGTTCTTC. It yields the protein CATSDLGLADNEQFF.

This clonotype was detected ten times or more. The V gene is TRBV5-1, the J gene TRBJ2-1; TRBD2 matches at 9 bases. The CDR3 length is 19 residues. The germline CDR1 and CDR2 sequences are SGHRS and YFSETQ. Trimming cost V 4 bases and J 6 bases; bases outside gene matches: 20. This CDR3 is CASSNSPRTGTSPGNEQFF. CDR3 DNA: TGCGCCAGCAGCAATTCCCCACGTACAGGGACTAGCCCAGGCAATGAGCAGTTCTTC.

The chain has TRBV29-1 and TRBJ2-7; no clear D. The CDR3 consists of 14 residues. V shed 4 bases and J shed 1 base, with 14 bases lying between them. Germline lookup yields CDR1 SQVTM and CDR2 ANQGSEA. The CDR3 protein is CSVAPGSGSYEQYF. As DNA, the CDR3 is TGCAGCGTTGCCCCAGGTTCTGGGTCCTACGAGCAGTACTTC.

This clonotype was picked up a small number of times. The chain joins TRBV5-6 to TRBJ2-7, with D perhaps TRBD1 or TRBD2 (6 bases each). Germline-derived CDR1 and CDR2 are SGHDT and YYEEEE. The CDR3 sequence is 14 residues long. V lost 2 bases to trimming and J lost 2 bases, with 11 bases between them. The CDR3 DNA is TGTGCCAGCAGCTTAGGGGGGCGCCCCTACGAGCAGTACTTC. Its translation is CASSLGGRPYEQYF.

This clonotype was observed at least ten times. The chain has TRBV28 and TRBJ1-2, with 8 bases that match TRBD1. This CDR3 is 12 amino acids long. V lost 8 bases, J lost 5 bases, and 4 bases stayed unmatched. Germline assignment: CDR1 MDHEN and CDR2 SYDVKM. The CDR3 region is CASGRGLYGYTF. The DNA for the CDR3 is TGTGCCAGCGGCAGGGGGCTGTATGGCTACACCTTC.

This clonotype was observed a handful of times. The CDR3 reads CASTPTGSKYGYTF. CDR3 bases: TGTGCCAGCACCCCGACAGGCAGCAAGTATGGCTACACCTTC. This sequence joins TRBV14 and TRBJ1-2, with D possibly TRBD1 on 6 matching bases. Germline values: CDR1 SGHDN, CDR2 FVKESK. V gave up 7 bases and J gave up 5 bases, with 17 bases separating them. The CDR3 runs to 14 residues.

This clonotype showed up just a few times. The chain recombines TRBV10-2 with TRBJ2-7; D is possibly TRBD2 (5 bases). Trimming took off 2 bases at V and 3 bases at J, with 14 bases between the two ends. The CDR3 covers 15 residues. Looked up from germline, CDR1 is WSHSY and CDR2 is SAAADI. The CDR3: CASSEEGHPSYEQYF. Written as DNA, the CDR3 is TGCGCCAGCAGTGAGGAGGGCCACCCCAGCTACGAGCAGTACTTC.

This clonotype showed up just a few times. This may arise from a read error, as a much more abundant clone is one base away. This chain joins TRBV18 and TRBJ2-1; D might be TRBD1 (5 bases). The J call is doubtful: the DNA matches TRBJ2-5 better. Germline V lookup: CDR1 KGHSH, CDR2 LQKENI. There are 13 residues in the CDR3. The CDR3 coding sequence is TGTGCCAGCTCACCGACAGCCCAAGAGGCCCAGTACTTC. Protein sequence: CASSPTAQEAQYF.

This clonotype was observed many times. The chain is built from TRBV20-1 and TRBJ2-1; 9 bases line up with TRBD2. J lost 2 bases, V lost 3 bases, and 2 bases had no gene match. The germline CDR1 and CDR2 sequences are DFQATT and SNEGSKA (reference sequence). This CDR3 has 14 residues. As DNA, the CDR3 is TGCAGTGCTAGGCGGGGGGGTGCCTACAATGAGCAGTTCTTC. It yields the protein CSARRGGAYNEQFF.

This clonotype showed up many times. J is TRBJ2-4 and V is TRBV2; 9 bases align to TRBD1. Germline V gene lookup returns CDR1 SNHLY and CDR2 FYNNEI. The J segment lost 14 bases and the V segment lost 5 bases, leaving 13 bases of the junction unmatched. The CDR3 is made up of 14 amino acids. The CDR3 nucleotides read TGTGCCAGCAGTATGTGGGACAGGGTAGCTATTGAGTACTTC. Translating it yields CASSMWDRVAIEYF.

As for this clonotype: It may be a read error: a sequence one base away is much more abundant. The chain carries TRBV28 and TRBJ2-3; D gene ambiguous. Per germline, CDR1 MDHEN and CDR2 SYDVKM. The CDR3 contains 13 residues. Trimming shortened V by 5 bases and J by 1 base, and 7 bases separated the two germline ends. CDR3: CASSEIRTDTQYF. CDR3 nucleotide sequence: TGTGCCAGCAGTGAGATACGCACAGATACGCAGTATTTT. The variable domain in full, with the rest retrieved from reference TRBV28 and TRBJ2-3, is DVKVTQSSRYLVKRTGEKVFLECVQDMDHENMFWYRQDPGLGLRLIYFSYDVKMKEKGDIPEGYSVSREKKERFSLILESASTNQTSMYLCASSEIRTDTQYFGPGTRLTVL.

There are a few counts of this clonotype. This chain joins TRBV28 and TRBJ2-7; D is unclear. CDR1 is MDHEN and CDR2 is SYDVKM in the germline V gene. The CDR3 contains 15 residues. V was shortened by 6 bases and J by 0 bases, with 15 bases between the two germline ends. CDR3 bases: TGTGCCAGCAGGGGATCAGTTACCTACTCCTACGAGCAGTACTTC. It translates to CASRGSVTYSYEQYF.